This passage covers 17 T cell receptor beta chains from one sample sequenced in a study of T cell responses to AZD1222 COVID-19 vaccine. The method was immunoSEQ multiplex PCR; TCRdb's version includes in-frame clones alone and lacks a portion of them. The table has about 120,000 clones, 70% to 85% seen once. The sequencing used peripheral blood, collected on day 0 of AZD1222 vaccination. Every receptor here comes from an adult in good health.

J is TRBJ2-3 and V is TRBV6-4; TRBD2 agrees at 12 bases. V lost 4 bases, J lost 1 base, and 0 bases stayed unmatched. Per germline, CDR1 MRHNA and CDR2 SNTAGT. This CDR3 spans 15 amino acids. CDR3 loop: CASSGLAGGTDTQYF. CDR3 bases: TGTGCCAGCAGTGGACTAGCGGGGGGCACAGATACGCAGTATTTT.

This sequence joins TRBV6-5 and TRBJ2-2; 9 bases are a match to TRBD2. Per the germline V gene, CDR1 is MNHEY and CDR2 is SVGAGI. V gave up 0 bases and J gave up 7 bases; unmatched junction bases: 0. The CDR3 loop spans 14 amino acids. As DNA, the CDR3 is TGTGCCAGCAGTTACTCGCGGGGGGGCGGGGAGCTGTTTTTT. Translation: CASSYSRGGGELFF.

This chain connects TRBV7-9 to TRBJ1-6; 7 bases match TRBD1. This CDR3 is 13 amino acids long. Germline V CDR1 and CDR2: SEHNR, FQNEAQ (reference sequence). The trim removed 1 base at V and 10 bases at J, leaving 1 base unmatched. CDR3: CASSLEGASPLHF. For the CDR3, the DNA is TGTGCCAGCAGCTTAGAGGGGGCGTCACCCCTCCACTTT.

The chain uses TRBV9 and TRBJ2-3, with D maybe TRBD2 (5 bases). The V gene's germline CDR1 is SGDLS and CDR2 YYNGEE. V was shortened by 4 bases and J by 7 bases, with 13 bases between the two germline ends. The length of the CDR3 is 13 residues. CDR3 DNA: TGTGCCAGCAGCTCACGGACCGGGAATACGCAGTATTTT. It yields the protein CASSSRTGNTQYF.

A word on this clone: The sample has other DNA sequences that encode this CDR3 too. The rearrangement uses TRBV18 and TRBJ1-2; maybe TRBD1 (5 bases). This CDR3 comprises 13 residues. V gave up 3 bases and J gave up 1 base, with 6 bases separating them. Germline V gives CDR1 KGHSH, CDR2 LQKENI. CDR3 bases: TGTGCCAGCTCACCCGACAGTAACTATGGCTACACCTTC. It encodes CASSPDSNYGYTF.

This clone was counted between two and nine times. The J gene is TRBJ1-2, the V gene TRBV5-4; D possibly corresponds to TRBD1 (5 bases). The CDR3 contains 14 residues. Germline CDR1 SGHNT, CDR2 YYREEE (reference sequence). The ends were cut back, 8 bases at V and 8 bases at J, with 22 bases in the middle. DNA of the CDR3: TGTGCCAGTAGCGGAATAGGAGGGGCAAGGGGCTACACCTTC. Translating it yields CASSGIGGARGYTF.

The genes are TRBV3-1 (or the pseudogene TRBV3-2) and TRBJ1-2; D is uncertain. V was shortened by 4 bases and J by 6 bases, with 15 bases between the two germline ends. This CDR3 comprises 14 residues. Germline CDR1 LGHDT, CDR2 YNNKEL (reference sequence). Written as DNA, the CDR3 is TGTGCCAGCAGCCCCACCGTTTGGAAAGATGGCTACACCTTC. Protein: CASSPTVWKDGYTF.

The chain employs TRBV5-6 and TRBJ1-5; 7 bases match TRBD1. V lost 4 bases, J lost 5 bases, and 6 bases stayed unmatched. Germline CDR1 reads SGHDT; CDR2 reads YYEEEE. This CDR3 spans 14 amino acids. The CDR3 protein is CASSRAGGYQPQHF. The CDR3 DNA reads as TGTGCCAGCAGCAGGGCAGGGGGTTATCAGCCCCAGCATTTT.

CDR3 sequence reads: CASRPPSLGYTF. Here the CDR3 DNA reads TGTGCCAGCCGACCGCCTAGTTTGGGCTACACCTTC. V gene TRBV28 combines with J gene TRBJ1-2; D gene uncertain. V shed 8 bases and J shed 8 bases, with 15 bases lying between them. The germline CDR1 and CDR2 sequences are MDHEN and SYDVKM. This CDR3 has 12 amino acids.

The chain is built from TRBV5-6 and TRBJ2-7; tentatively, D is TRBD1 or TRBD2 (6 bases each). The CDR3 consists of 14 residues. Germline lookup yields CDR1 SGHDT and CDR2 YYEEEE. Between the trimmed V and J ends, which lost 3 bases and 9 bases, there was a span of 19 bases. The CDR3 here is CASSSDVGGWVQYF. The CDR3 nucleotides read TGTGCCAGCAGCTCTGATGTCGGGGGCTGGGTGCAGTACTTC.

The chain is built from TRBV18 and TRBJ1-3; TRBD1 aligns across 7 bases. The V gene's germline CDR1 is KGHSH and CDR2 LQKENI. The V gene end was trimmed by 3 bases and the J gene end by 2 bases; junction bases not matched to a gene: 7. The CDR3 is 16 residues long. CDR3 nucleotides: TGTGCCAGCTCACCCGGACAGGCCCTCGCTGGAAACACCATATATTTT. Amino acids: CASSPGQALAGNTIYF.

The rearrangement uses TRBV4-2 and TRBJ1-1; TRBD1 matches at 9 bases. The CDR3 extends over 18 amino acids. The J segment lost 4 bases and the V segment lost 0 bases, leaving 12 bases of the junction unmatched. Germline CDR1 LGHNA, CDR2 YNFKEQ. CDR3 nucleotide sequence: TGTGCCAGCAGCCAAGACCCGGGACAGGGAAGTGGAGGCACTGAAGCTTTCTTT. Amino acid sequence: CASSQDPGQGSGGTEAFF.

This chain uses TRBV9 with TRBJ2-3; 8 positions agree with TRBD1. Germline trimming cut 3 bases from V and 0 bases from J; bases unmatched to any gene: 9. The CDR3 covers 17 residues. CDR1 is SGDLS and CDR2 is YYNGEE in the germline V gene. For the CDR3, the DNA is TGTGCCAGCAGCGCCCGGACAGGGCTCTCTAGCACAGATACGCAGTATTTT. Translating gives CASSARTGLSSTDTQYF.

In DNA form, the CDR3 reads TGTGCCAGCAGTCAGGGTTCAACTAATGAAAAACTGTTTTTT. Translating gives CASSQGSTNEKLFF. The chain joins TRBV28 to TRBJ1-4; D may be TRBD1 (5 bases). With 5 bases removed from V and 0 bases from J, the gap between germline ends came to 7 bases. The CDR3 length is 14 residues. The V gene's germline CDR1 is MDHEN and CDR2 SYDVKM.

V is TRBV5-4 and J is TRBJ1-2, with 9 nucleotides matching TRBD1. This CDR3 has 14 residues. The junction had 5 bases not matched to a gene; V was cut back by 4 bases and J by 4 bases. CDR1 and CDR2 (germline): SGHNT, YYREEE (reference sequence). This CDR3 reads CASSPGQGTYGYTF. Here the CDR3 DNA reads TGTGCCAGCAGCCCAGGACAGGGGACCTATGGCTACACCTTC.

This clone appeared a few times. J is TRBJ2-2 and V is TRBV11-1; TRBD2 is a possible D gene (6 bases). Germline V lookup: CDR1 SGHAT, CDR2 FQDESV (reference sequence). V was shortened by 4 bases and J by 8 bases, with 11 bases between the two germline ends. The CDR3 has 13 amino acids. Here the CDR3 DNA reads TGTGCCAGCAGCTCCCCGGGGGATGGGGAGCTGTTTTTT. As protein: CASSSPGDGELFF.

CDR3 sequence: CASGVGGANVLTF. The CDR3 DNA sequence: TGTGCCAGCGGAGTAGGTGGGGCCAACGTCCTGACTTTC. This sequence joins TRBV3-1 (or the pseudogene TRBV3-2) and TRBJ2-6, with D hard to call. Germline CDR1 and CDR2: LGHDT and YNNKEL (reference sequence). There are 13 residues in the CDR3. The ends were cut back, 8 bases at V and 3 bases at J, with 8 bases in the middle.